This note documents a single T cell receptor beta chain sequence. A Seattle source enrolled patients during active infection and followed them longitudinally. This entry comes from a study of blood T cell repertoires in COVID-19. About the study: COVID-19 samples, acute and convalescent, were from the United States, Italy and Spain. Sources were T cells, B-cell-depleted T cells, or PBMCs; the material itself was cDNA or gDNA.

Original data processing: Amplified reference gene primers provided the basis for estimating nucleated cell counts. Method: immunoSEQ multiplex PCR; TCRdb's copy keeps in-frame clones and lacks some. V and J calls and clone size are as listed in that table; D and trimming were resolved from the DNA. The data show 300,000 to 350,000 clones, over 85% seen once. The CDR3 spans 15 residues. The germline CDR1 and CDR2 sequences are SNHLY and FYNNEI. Germline trimming cut 8 bases from V and 8 bases from J; bases unmatched to any gene: 13. This clonotype was sampled from a woman aged 55-70 years with COVID-19, enrolled during active disease. This rearrangement joins TRBV2 to TRBJ1-4; TRBD1 aligns across 8 bases. Sequencing was done on a sample of peripheral blood. The CDR3 region has the DNA TGTGCCAGCCGGGGTGCGGGGACAGGAGAAGAAAAACTGTTTTTT. It yields the protein CASRGAGTGEEKLFF.